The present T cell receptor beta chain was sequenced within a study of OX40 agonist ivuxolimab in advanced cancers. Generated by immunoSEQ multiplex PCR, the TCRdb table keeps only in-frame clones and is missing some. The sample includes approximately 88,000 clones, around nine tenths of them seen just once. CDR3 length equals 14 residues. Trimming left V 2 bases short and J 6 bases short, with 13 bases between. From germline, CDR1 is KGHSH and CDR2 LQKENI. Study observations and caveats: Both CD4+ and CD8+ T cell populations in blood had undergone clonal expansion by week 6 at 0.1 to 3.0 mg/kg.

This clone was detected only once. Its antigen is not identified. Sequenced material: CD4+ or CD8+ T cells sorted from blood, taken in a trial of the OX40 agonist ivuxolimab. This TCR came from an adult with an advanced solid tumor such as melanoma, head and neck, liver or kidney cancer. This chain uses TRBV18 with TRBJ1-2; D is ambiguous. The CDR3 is CASSPGVKADGYTF. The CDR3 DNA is TGTGCCAGCTCACCAGGTGTCAAGGCTGATGGCTACACCTTC.